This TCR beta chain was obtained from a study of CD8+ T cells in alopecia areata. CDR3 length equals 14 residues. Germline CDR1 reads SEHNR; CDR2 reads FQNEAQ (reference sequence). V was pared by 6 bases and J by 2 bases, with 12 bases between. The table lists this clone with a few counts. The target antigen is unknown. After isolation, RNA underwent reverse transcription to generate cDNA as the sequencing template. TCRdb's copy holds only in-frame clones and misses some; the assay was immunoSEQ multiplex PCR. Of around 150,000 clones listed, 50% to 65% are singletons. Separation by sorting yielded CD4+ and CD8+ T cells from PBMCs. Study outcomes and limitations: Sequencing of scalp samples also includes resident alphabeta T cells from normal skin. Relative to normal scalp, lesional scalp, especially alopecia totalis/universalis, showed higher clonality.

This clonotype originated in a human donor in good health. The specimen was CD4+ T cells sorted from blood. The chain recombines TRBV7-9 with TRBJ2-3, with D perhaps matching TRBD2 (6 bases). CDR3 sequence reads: CASRRSGDTDTQYF. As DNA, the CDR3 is TGTGCCAGCAGGCGGTCGGGAGACACAGATACGCAGTATTTT.